This TCR beta chain was sequenced during a study of shared clonotypes between healthy human individuals. This clone has a handful of counts. Deep-level settings were used for running the assay. Unsorted PBMC DNA went through sequencing on ten immunoSEQ deep assay plates. Original data processing: Filtering was not the same, since immunoSEQ gave junction-only sequences without quality scores. Sequencing was performed with immunoSEQ multiplex PCR; in TCRdb, only in-frame clones are kept and a portion is missing. V and J calls and clone size are given by that table; D and trimming were obtained from the DNA. The sample shows some 490,000 clones, 81% of them seen only once. Nashville, Tennessee was home to all donors, each a Caucasian adult. V lost 7 bases to trimming and J lost 8 bases, with 13 bases between them. The CDR3 length is 12 residues. The germline gives CDR1 MNHNY, CDR2 SVGAGI (reference sequence).

The TCR comes from a middle-aged woman in good health. Some clones in this sample may be carry-over from other donors' samples. Sequencing input: PBMCs. The chain links TRBV6-6 to TRBJ2-3; D possibly uses TRBD1 or TRBD2 (5 bases each). The CDR3 sequence is CASTLGAVTQYF. The CDR3 bases are TGTGCCAGCACCCTCGGGGCGGTTACGCAGTATTTT.